A selection of T cell receptor beta chains follows, all from one sample in a study of response to subunit inactivated influenza vaccine. TCRdb re-called the RT-PCR reads with MiXCR, one entry per CDR3 protein. In the table there are around 570,000 distinct CDR3 sequences, around 11% of which are singletons. These data were also reused for a study on T cells expressing NK-cell markers.

Specimen: PBMCs from blood, collected on the day of vaccination. These receptors were collected from a man aged 45-65 years who received an inactivated influenza vaccine. Both conserved end residues are part of each CDR3. The D gene is left open where the match is weak. Expanded clones get a size class; other rows say once, few or many, or leave the size out.

clone_size j_call v_call d_call cdr3_aa cdr3_nt
few TRBJ1-2 TRBV11-1 - CASSLGGSHGGANYGYTF TGTGCCAGCAGCTTAGGGGGGAGCCATGGGGGCGCTAACTATGGCTACACCTTC
few TRBJ2-7 TRBV27 - CASSFGSGPVYEQYF TGTGCCAGCAGTTTTGGGAGCGGGCCCGTCTACGAGCAGTACTTC
few TRBJ2-7 TRBV5-1 - CASSLRGRSYEQYF TGCGCCAGCAGCTTAAGGGGGAGGTCCTACGAGCAGTACTTC
- TRBJ2-5 TRBV7-9 - CASRLLPFETQYF TGTGCCAGCAGGCTTCTACCGTTTGAGACCCAGTACTTC
few TRBJ2-5 TRBV20-1 TRBD1 CSGTRRGLETQYF TGCAGTGGAACGAGAAGGGGGCTAGAGACCCAGTACTTC
few TRBJ2-2 TRBV5-1 TRBD2 CASSEGLENTGELFF TGCGCCAGCAGCGAGGGACTAGAAAACACCGGGGAGCTGTTTTTT
few TRBJ1-2 TRBV24-1 - CATSPSGHNYGYTF TGTGCCACCAGCCCGTCGGGACATAACTATGGCTACACCTTC
- TRBJ2-5 TRBV7-9 - CASSRASAGLQETQYF TGTGCCAGCAGCCGAGCGTCGGCAGGTTTACAAGAGACCCAGTACTTC
few TRBJ2-1 TRBV18 TRBD1 CASYPGQAAYNEQFF TGTGCCAGCTATCCCGGACAGGCCGCGTACAATGAGCAGTTCTTC
- TRBJ2-2 TRBV7-6 TRBD1 CASSLETGSTGELFF TGTGCCAGCAGCTTAGAGACAGGGTCCACCGGGGAGCTGTTTTTT
- TRBJ2-5 TRBV5-4 - CASSSGSTSQETQYF TGTGCCAGCAGCTCCGGGTCTACGAGCCAAGAGACCCAGTACTTC
few TRBJ2-3 TRBV6-2/TRBV6-3 - CASSYASASDTQYF TGTGCCAGCAGTTACGCTAGCGCGTCAGATACGCAGTATTTT
once TRBJ1-3 TRBV9 TRBD1 CASSVEGQAAGNTIYF TGTGCCAGCAGCGTAGAGGGACAGGCGGCTGGAAACACCATATATTTT
few TRBJ2-7 TRBV3-1 - CASSQDRLGGQGGLEQYF TGTGCCAGCAGCCAAGATCGATTGGGGGGACAAGGAGGACTCGAGCAGTACTTC
few TRBJ2-1 TRBV7-3 - CASSLLGLARTYNEQFF TGTGCCAGCAGCTTATTGGGGCTAGCGAGAACCTACAATGAGCAGTTCTTC
few TRBJ2-3 TRBV29-1 - CSSDLNTDTQYF TGCAGCTCGGACCTAAACACAGATACGCAGTATTTT
few TRBJ2-3 TRBV4-2 TRBD2 CASSQVSGGITDTQYF TGTGCCAGCAGCCAAGTTAGCGGGGGAATCACAGATACGCAGTATTTT
- TRBJ2-1 TRBV11-1 TRBD1 CASSSDRGRFGSYNEQFF TGTGCCAGCAGCTCGGACAGGGGGCGGTTCGGCTCCTACAATGAGCAGTTCTTC
many TRBJ2-3 TRBV5-6 - CASSGPVGGRVTDTQYF TGTGCCAGCAGCGGGCCGGTCGGGGGACGGGTCACAGATACGCAGTATTTT
few TRBJ2-4 TRBV6-5 TRBD1 CASPGQKNIQYF TGTGCCAGTCCGGGACAGAAAAACATTCAGTACTTC
- TRBJ1-2 TRBV7-9 - CASSLESWNYGYTF TGTGCCAGCAGCTTGGAGTCCTGGAACTATGGCTACACCTTC
many TRBJ2-2 TRBV25-1 - CASSASNTGELFF TGTGCCAGCAGTGCTTCGAACACCGGGGAGCTGTTTTTT
few TRBJ1-1 TRBV10-3 TRBD1 CAIRAGQGARGDTEAFF TGTGCCATCAGGGCGGGACAGGGGGCGCGGGGGGACACTGAAGCTTTCTTT
- TRBJ1-1 TRBV28 TRBD1 CASRTGTGPFAAFF TGTGCCAGCAGGACCGGGACAGGGCCTTTTGCAGCTTTCTTT
few TRBJ2-7 TRBV7-2 TRBD2 CASRLDLAGGNEQYF TGTGCCAGCAGACTGGACCTAGCGGGAGGTAACGAGCAGTACTTC
many TRBJ2-2 TRBV4-2 - CASSQEGNTGELFF TGTGCCAGCAGCCAAGAGGGGAACACCGGGGAGCTGTTTTTT
- TRBJ2-1 TRBV9 TRBD1 CASSPRQGVNEQFF TGTGCCAGCAGCCCTCGACAGGGTGTCAATGAGCAGTTCTTC
- TRBJ2-5 TRBV25-1 - CASNPRGARAETQYF TGTGCCAGCAACCCAAGAGGAGCCAGGGCCGAGACCCAGTACTTC
many TRBJ2-3 TRBV7-2 - CASSLQGGALGTDTQYF TGTGCCAGCAGCTTACAAGGCGGGGCCCTCGGGACAGATACGCAGTATTTT
- TRBJ1-2 TRBV7-9 - CASSLSTGGRYTF TGTGCCAGCAGCTTATCGACTGGGGGAAGGTACACCTTC
few TRBJ1-2 TRBV28 - CASSPYGAYGYTF TGTGCCAGCAGTCCATACGGAGCCTATGGCTACACCTTC
many TRBJ2-7 TRBV29-1 - CSVGGSSYEQYF TGCAGTGTAGGGGGTAGCTCCTACGAGCAGTACTTC
few TRBJ2-7 TRBV9 TRBD1 CASSRGPQAYEQYF TGTGCCAGCAGTAGGGGGCCCCAGGCCTACGAGCAGTACTTC
- TRBJ2-5 TRBV4-1 - CASSQGVWLRQETQYF TGCGCCAGCAGCCAAGGGGTTTGGTTACGGCAAGAGACCCAGTACTTC
few TRBJ1-1 TRBV24-1 - CATSDSKTSNTEAFF TGTGCCACCAGTGACTCCAAAACATCGAACACTGAAGCTTTCTTT
few TRBJ2-2 TRBV12-3/TRBV12-4 - CASFLIGELFF TGTGCCAGCTTCCTTATAGGGGAGCTGTTTTTT
many TRBJ2-7 TRBV29-1 - CSVQAGYEQYF TGCAGCGTCCAAGCAGGGTACGAGCAGTACTTC
- TRBJ2-7 TRBV2 TRBD1 CASSGQGEVEQYF TGTGCCAGCAGTGGACAGGGAGAGGTCGAGCAGTACTTC
few TRBJ2-1 TRBV6-1 TRBD1 CASRGRTGINEQFF TGTGCCAGCAGAGGCCGGACAGGGATCAATGAGCAGTTCTTC
- TRBJ2-3 TRBV7-2 - CASSLSVTTDTQYF TGTGCCAGCAGCTTATCTGTTACCACAGATACGCAGTATTTT
- TRBJ2-7 TRBV18 TRBD2 CASSPASGSYEQYF TGTGCCAGCTCACCGGCTAGCGGGAGCTACGAGCAGTACTTC
few TRBJ1-5 TRBV2 - CASSPGPGEHQPQHF TGTGCCAGCAGCCCGGGTCCGGGTGAGCATCAGCCCCAGCATTTT
- TRBJ2-5 TRBV5-1 TRBD2 CASRTGTSGMQETQYF TGCGCCAGCAGAACCGGGACTAGCGGGATGCAAGAGACCCAGTACTTC
few TRBJ2-7 TRBV12-3/TRBV12-4 - CASSSSIGQVQYEQYF -
- TRBJ2-7 TRBV28 - CASSLLPTGDNYEQYF TGTGCCAGCAGTTTGCTCCCCACGGGAGATAACTACGAGCAGTACTTC
- TRBJ2-7 TRBV29-1 - CSVGAGSAYEQYF TGCAGCGTTGGAGCAGGGAGCGCGTACGAGCAGTACTTC
- TRBJ2-6 TRBV6-2/TRBV6-3 - CASRQTRTSSGANVLTF TGTGCCAGCAGACAGACTAGGACAAGCTCTGGGGCCAACGTCCTGACTTTC
few TRBJ2-1 TRBV5-1 - CASRKGGGEQFF TGCGCCAGCAGGAAGGGGGGGGGTGAGCAGTTCTTC
- TRBJ2-7 TRBV11-2 - CASSPVKVLTYEQYF TGTGCCAGCAGCCCCGTTAAGGTCTTGACCTACGAGCAGTACTTC
many TRBJ2-5 TRBV10-3 - CAISAAVGETQYF TGTGCCATCAGTGCCGCGGTCGGAGAGACCCAGTACTTC
few TRBJ1-5 TRBV6-5 TRBD1 CASSWDSLNQPQHF TGTGCCAGCAGTTGGGACAGTCTCAATCAGCCCCAGCATTTT